These 25 T cell receptor beta chains were all obtained from the same sample, sequenced in a study of vaccination and CD4 T cells after COVID-19. With the Oncomine TCR Beta short-read assay, DNA from cultured CD4+ T cells was sequenced. TCRdb reprocessed the PCR reads via MiXCR and lists one record per CDR3 protein. The table shows about 25,000 distinct CDR3 sequences, with around two fifths occurring only once. Noted treatment: approximately nine-day PBMC culture with coronavirus spike peptide pools or control peptides (ViraFEST assay). Their antigens remain unidentified. The specimen was CD4+ T cells from blood, cultured in vitro. The receptors shown here come from a human donor who had recovered from COVID-19.

The rearrangement joins TRBV5-1 to TRBJ2-6; D remains unclear. Trimming removed 6 bases at V and 2 bases at J, with 12 bases between. CDR3 length: 15 amino acids. The V gene's germline CDR1 is SGHRS and CDR2 YFSETQ. This CDR3 reads CASTPSIPGANVLTF. The DNA of the CDR3 is TGCGCCAGCACCCCCAGCATCCCTGGGGCCAACGTCCTGACTTTC.

V usage is TRBV7-9 and J usage is TRBJ1-6; TRBD1 might be the D (6 bases). CDR3 length: 15 residues. Germline CDR1 reads SEHNR; CDR2 reads FQNEAQ (reference sequence). V lost 3 bases, J lost 7 bases, and 13 bases lay in between. CDR3 amino acids: CASSFSQGNNSPLHF. In nucleotides, the CDR3 is TGTGCCAGCAGCTTTTCACAGGGAAACAATTCACCCCTCCACTTT.

The rearrangement uses TRBV5-8 and TRBJ1-2; 7 positions agree with TRBD1. Losses at the gene ends were 1 base for V and 2 bases for J; bases not matched to a gene: 5. Germline values: CDR1 SGHTS, CDR2 YDEGEE. The CDR3 extends over 15 amino acids. The DNA for the CDR3 is TGTGCCAGCAGCTTGAGAGGGGGCACGAACTATGGCTACACCTTC. Protein sequence: CASSLRGGTNYGYTF.

The genes are TRBV18 and TRBJ2-3; D not certain. The germline CDR1 and CDR2 sequences are KGHSH and LQKENI. This CDR3 has 16 amino acids. V was clipped by 0 bases and J by 0 bases, with 10 bases between them. CDR3 in DNA: TGTGCCAGCTCACCACCGTTGGGAACTAGCACAGATACGCAGTATTTT. Its translation: CASSPPLGTSTDTQYF. The whole variable domain, filled in from reference TRBV18 and TRBJ2-3, reads NAGVMQNPRHLVRRRGQEARLRCSPMKGHSHVYWYRQLPEEGLKFMVYLQKENIIDESGMPKERFSAEFPKEGPSILRIQQVVRGDSAAYFCASSPPLGTSTDTQYFGPGTRLTVL.

This clonotype was detected a few times. The chain links TRBV20-1 to TRBJ1-2; D gene uncertain. V shed 5 bases and J shed 7 bases, with 14 bases lying between them. The germline gives CDR1 DFQATT, CDR2 SNEGSKA (reference sequence). The CDR3 is 12 amino acids. The CDR3 DNA reads as TGCAGTGCTTCTAATTATGGGCCTGGCTACACCTTC. It specifies CSASNYGPGYTF.

V gene TRBV12-3 or TRBV12-4 combines with J gene TRBJ1-2; D remains unclear. Trimming shortened V by 5 bases and J by 6 bases, and 10 bases separated the two germline ends. The CDR3 length is 12 residues. The DNA of the CDR3 is TGTGCCAGCAGTCCCTACAAAAATGGCTACACCTTC. Translating it yields CASSPYKNGYTF.

This clonotype was observed a few times. The gene calls are TRBV7-2 and TRBJ2-1, with a weak D call TRBD1 (7 bases). CDR1 is SGHTA, CDR2 FQGNSA, per germline. This CDR3 is built from 12 residues. V was cut by 5 bases and J by 13 bases, with 15 bases left in between. This CDR3 is CASSQGGESQFF. The DNA for the CDR3 is TGTGCCAGCAGCCAGGGGGGCGAAAGCCAGTTCTTC. Drawing the rest from reference TRBV7-2 and TRBJ2-1, the complete variable domain is GAGVSQSPSNKVTEKGKDVELRCDPISGHTALYWYRQSLGQGLEFLIYFQGNSAPDKSGLPSDRFSAERTGGSVSTLTIQRTQQEDSAVYLCASSQGGESQFFGPGTRLTVL.

This clonotype was seen a handful of times. The chain recombines TRBV7-9 with TRBJ2-1, with D tentatively TRBD2 (6 bases). Germline V gives CDR1 SEHNR, CDR2 FQNEAQ (reference sequence). The ends were cut back, 5 bases at V and 5 bases at J, with 22 bases in the middle. The CDR3 runs to 17 residues. DNA of the CDR3: TGTGCCAGCAGCCGAGACGGGGGTATCCGGGGACACAATGAGCAGTTCTTC. This encodes CASSRDGGIRGHNEQFF.

This rearrangement joins TRBV4-1 to TRBJ1-2; perhaps TRBD1 as D (6 bases). V was pared by 4 bases and J by 1 base, with 13 bases between. The CDR3 covers 15 residues. Germline-derived CDR1 and CDR2 are MGHRA and YSYEKL. The CDR3 nucleotides are TGCGCCAGCAGCCCCCCGACAGGAGGTAACTATGGCTACACCTTC. Its protein product is CASSPPTGGNYGYTF.

This chain uses TRBV28 with TRBJ2-5; no clear D gene. Per germline, CDR1 MDHEN and CDR2 SYDVKM. The ends were cut back, 2 bases at V and 5 bases at J, with 9 bases in the middle. This CDR3 is built from 13 residues. The CDR3 loop reads CASSLKRRETQYF. CDR3 bases: TGTGCCAGCAGTTTAAAACGGCGGGAGACCCAGTACTTC.

The table lists this clonotype with a few counts. The chain carries TRBV6-1 and TRBJ1-6; perhaps TRBD1 as D (5 bases). The CDR3 runs to 17 residues. Trimming shortened V by 2 bases and J by 0 bases, and 11 bases separated the two germline ends. The germline V gene has CDR1 MNHNS and CDR2 SASEGT. The DNA for the CDR3 is TGTGCCAGCAGTGAACTAGGGGCCAGCTCCTATAATTCACCCCTCCACTTT. It translates to CASSELGASSYNSPLHF.

Sample share makes this clonotype medium-sized. V gene TRBV15 combines with J gene TRBJ2-7; the D gene is possibly TRBD2 (6 bases). CDR3 length equals 13 residues. Germline V lookup: CDR1 LNHNV, CDR2 YYDKDF (reference sequence). V dropped 8 bases and J dropped 5 bases, with 16 bases sitting between them. CDR3 in amino acids: CATRRSGVNEQYF. DNA of the CDR3: TGTGCCACCCGCCGGTCGGGAGTAAACGAGCAGTACTTC.

The gene calls are TRBV7-2 and TRBJ1-2, with D unclear. The CDR3 consists of 13 residues. From germline, CDR1 is SGHTA and CDR2 FQGNSA. V was clipped by 5 bases and J by 9 bases, with 16 bases between them. The CDR3 reads CASSLNSPRRYTF. For the CDR3, the DNA is TGTGCCAGCAGCCTCAACAGCCCACGTCGCTACACCTTC.

The rearrangement uses TRBV7-6 and TRBJ1-1, with a weak D call TRBD1 (6 bases). V was clipped by 5 bases and J by 1 base, with 8 bases between them. CDR3 length: 13 amino acids. Germline values: CDR1 SGHVS, CDR2 FNYEAQ. This CDR3 is CASSRQENTEAFF. The DNA of the CDR3 is TGTGCCAGCAGCCGACAGGAGAACACTGAAGCTTTCTTT.

The chain joins TRBV11-3 to TRBJ1-1; a possible D gene is TRBD1 (5 bases). CDR3 length: 13 amino acids. The germline gives CDR1 SGHNT, CDR2 YENEEA. V was shortened by 4 bases and J by 1 base, with 7 bases between the two germline ends. CDR3 nucleotide sequence: TGTGCCAGCAGCTCGACAGAGAACACTGAAGCTTTCTTT. It specifies CASSSTENTEAFF.

The gene calls are TRBV19 and TRBJ2-5; 9 bases are a match to TRBD1. Unmatched junction bases numbered 11, after V lost 8 bases and J lost 4 bases. Germline CDR1 LNHDA, CDR2 SQIVND (reference sequence). This CDR3 has 15 residues. The CDR3: CASSKPGQGRETQYF. The CDR3 region has the DNA TGTGCCAGTTCTAAACCGGGACAGGGAAGAGAGACCCAGTACTTC.

This clonotype was observed a handful of times. The rearrangement joins TRBV10-3 to TRBJ1-2, with TRBD1 matching 7 bases. J was trimmed by 6 bases and V by 6 bases; bases with no gene match: 7. In germline, CDR1 is ENHRY, CDR2 SYGVKD. The CDR3 is 13 residues long. The CDR3 loop reads CAISTGTVDGYTF. The CDR3 coding sequence is TGTGCCATCAGCACCGGGACAGTTGATGGCTACACCTTC.

The chain joins TRBV28 to TRBJ1-5, with D possibly matching TRBD1 (5 bases). The V end lost 4 bases, the J end lost 4 bases, and 17 bases lay between the germline ends. CDR3 length equals 16 residues. Germline-derived CDR1 and CDR2 are MDHEN and SYDVKM. The CDR3 is CASSSSDSRKNQPQHF. CDR3 in DNA: TGTGCCAGCAGTTCTTCAGACAGTCGAAAGAATCAGCCCCAGCATTTT. Based on the CDR3 plus reference TRBV28 and TRBJ1-5, the full variable domain is DVKVTQSSRYLVKRTGEKVFLECVQDMDHENMFWYRQDPGLGLRLIYFSYDVKMKEKGDIPEGYSVSREKKERFSLILESASTNQTSMYLCASSSSDSRKNQPQHFGDGTRLSIL.

This clonotype has only a few counts. The genes are TRBV20-1 and TRBJ2-2; no definite D call. CDR3 length: 16 residues. CDR1 is DFQATT, CDR2 SNEGSKA, per germline (reference sequence). Trimming removed 0 bases from V and 0 bases from J, with 11 bases in between. The CDR3 protein is CSARDPTYPNTGELFF. In nucleotides, the CDR3 is TGCAGTGCTAGAGACCCGACATACCCGAACACCGGGGAGCTGTTTTTT.

The chain is built from TRBV6-5 and TRBJ1-2, with no clear D. Germline-derived CDR1 and CDR2 are MNHEY and SVGAGI. The ends were cut back, 0 bases at V and 4 bases at J, with 12 bases in the middle. The CDR3 is 15 residues long. The DNA for the CDR3 is TGTGCCAGCAGTTACTCGAGACCGAGGACCTATGGCTACACCTTC. It encodes CASSYSRPRTYGYTF.

This clonotype is categorized as medium-sized. The chain links TRBV7-2 to TRBJ1-5; D remains unclear. V was trimmed by 5 bases and J by 2 bases, leaving 7 bases between them. The V gene's germline CDR1 is SGHTA and CDR2 FQGNSA. This CDR3 comprises 13 residues. The DNA for the CDR3 is TGTGCCAGCAGCCCTCGAGGCAATCAGCCCCAGCATTTT. The encoded protein is CASSPRGNQPQHF.

The V and J genes are TRBV2 and TRBJ1-1; no reliable D call. The CDR3 is made up of 15 amino acids. With 8 bases removed from V and 1 base from J, the gap between germline ends came to 17 bases. The germline gives CDR1 SNHLY, CDR2 FYNNEI. CDR3 sequence reads: CASHLETSSNTEAFF. In nucleotides, the CDR3 is TGTGCCAGCCACCTCGAGACAAGTTCGAACACTGAAGCTTTCTTT. Together with reference TRBV2 and TRBJ1-1, the CDR3 gives the full variable domain: EPEVTQTPSHQVTQMGQEVILRCVPISNHLYFYWYRQILGQKVEFLVSFYNNEISEKSEIFDDQFSVERPDGSNFTLKIRSTKLEDSAMYFCASHLETSSNTEAFFGQGTRLTVV.

The rearrangement links TRBV12-3 or TRBV12-4 to TRBJ2-7, with 9 bases matching TRBD1. The CDR3 sequence is 14 residues long. Trimming at V came to 4 bases and at J to 1 base, leaving 2 bases not matched to a gene. CDR3 DNA sequence: TGTGCCAGCAGTTCCGGGACAGGGTCCTACGAGCAGTACTTC. Encoded protein: CASSSGTGSYEQYF.

In its sample, this clonotype was seen a few times. The chain links TRBV2 to TRBJ1-5; no reliable D call. The length of the CDR3 is 14 residues. V lost 4 bases to trimming and J lost 0 bases, with 7 bases between them. Germline assignment: CDR1 SNHLY and CDR2 FYNNEI. The chain's CDR3 is CASSGWRSNQPQHF. DNA of the CDR3: TGTGCCAGCAGTGGATGGCGTAGCAATCAGCCCCAGCATTTT.

J is TRBJ2-5 and V is TRBV2; no firm D call. CDR1 is SNHLY, CDR2 FYNNEI, per germline. This CDR3 spans 11 amino acids. V was clipped by 6 bases and J by 4 bases, with 6 bases between them. The CDR3 nucleotides read TGTGCCAGCAGACGTGGAGAGACCCAGTACTTC. Translated: CASRRGETQYF.